This record covers a single T cell receptor (beta chain). The antigen is unknown. The record originates from a study of T cells expressing NK-cell markers. General study findings and limits: Nothing established the HCMV specificity of expanded NKG2C+ T cell clones.

TCRdb re-called the 5' RACE reads and catalogs CDR3 proteins one per entry, DNA excluded. This sample's clone table lists under 500,000 distinct CDR3 sequences. The CDR3 runs 15 residues. CDR1 is MNHNS and CDR2 is SASEGT in the germline V gene. This TCR was recovered from a woman aged 18-70 years in good health. The specimen sequenced was blood T cells: a sorted CD56 or NKG2C T cell subset, CD4+ or CD8+ T cells, or bulk PBMC T cells (not recorded which). This rearrangement joins TRBV6-1 to TRBJ2-1; TCRdb designates TRBD1, a call that cannot be tested without DNA. CDR3 sequence reads: CASSVGEFRGNEQFF.